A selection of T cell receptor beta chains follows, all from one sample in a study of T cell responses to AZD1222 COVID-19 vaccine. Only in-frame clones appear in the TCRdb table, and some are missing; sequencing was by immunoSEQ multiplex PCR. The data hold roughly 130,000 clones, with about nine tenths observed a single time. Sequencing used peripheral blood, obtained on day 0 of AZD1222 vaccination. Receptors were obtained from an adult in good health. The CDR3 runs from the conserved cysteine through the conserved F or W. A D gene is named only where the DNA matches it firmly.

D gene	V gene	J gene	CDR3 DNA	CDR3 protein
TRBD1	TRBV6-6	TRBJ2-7	TGTGCCAGCAGTCAGCAGGGGGCAGTGGCCTACGAGCAGTACTTC	CASSQQGAVAYEQYF
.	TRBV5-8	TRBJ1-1	TGTGCCAGCAGCCTGGGCCAGCTGATGAACACTGAAGCTTTCTTT	CASSLGQLMNTEAFF
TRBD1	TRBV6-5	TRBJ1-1	TGTGCCAGCAGTCGGGACAGGGGATTGAGCACTGAAGCTTTCTTT	CASSRDRGLSTEAFF
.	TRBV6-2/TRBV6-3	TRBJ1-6	TGTGCCAGCAGTTACGACGGAGGGAGTGAAAGGAAGCCCCTCCACTTT	CASSYDGGSERKPLHF
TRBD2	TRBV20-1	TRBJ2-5	TGCAGTGCTAGTTTGGGGGGGGAGACCCAGTACTTC	CSASLGGETQYF
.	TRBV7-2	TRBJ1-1	TGTGCCAGCAGCGAGCGGGGTTGGTCTGCTGAAGCTTTCTTT	CASSERGWSAEAFF
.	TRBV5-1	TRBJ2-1	TGCGCCAGCAGCTTGGACAGGGTCGCCTACAATGAGCAGTTCTTC	CASSLDRVAYNEQFF
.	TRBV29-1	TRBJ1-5	TGCAGCGCCGCCGCTCAGGGGAAAAATCAGCCCCAGCATTTT	CSAAAQGKNQPQHF
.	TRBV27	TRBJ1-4	TGTGCCAGCAGTCCCGCAACTAATGAAAAACTGTTTTTT	CASSPATNEKLFF
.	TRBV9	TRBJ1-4	TGTGCCAGCAGCTCCCGAGGGAGGGGCAATGAAAAACTGTTTTTT	CASSSRGRGNEKLFF
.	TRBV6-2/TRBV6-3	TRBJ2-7	TGTGCCAGCAGTTACTCTTTCCGGGGGCGAGGGCAGTACTTC	CASSYSFRGRGQYF
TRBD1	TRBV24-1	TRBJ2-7	TGTGCCACCAGTGATGGGGACAGCAACTCCTACGAGCAGTACTTC	CATSDGDSNSYEQYF
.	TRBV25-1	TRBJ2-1	TGTGCCAGCAGTGGACCCGGGACACACTACAATGAGCAGTTCTTC	CASSGPGTHYNEQFF
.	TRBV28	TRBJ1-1	TGTGCCAGCAGTCCCCCAGGGTGGTATAGTAGCATGAACACTGAAGCTTTCTTT	CASSPPGWYSSMNTEAFF
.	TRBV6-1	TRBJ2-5	TGTGCCAGCAGTGAAATAGGGGAGACCCAGTACTTC	CASSEIGETQYF
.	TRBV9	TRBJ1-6	TGTGCCAGCAGCGTAGCGGTTACAAATTCACCCCTCCACTTT	CASSVAVTNSPLHF